This entry is about one T cell receptor beta chain. This record comes from a study of blood T cell repertoires in COVID-19. Original handling: Nucleated cell counts were estimated from reference gene primer amplification. Assay used: immunoSEQ multiplex PCR; TCRdb lists only in-frame clones, some missing. V, J and clone size are those of that table, while D and trimming were read from the DNA. The sample yields about 250,000 clones, under 90% seen once. Participants had their cohort set by participant-reported clinical history. Sequencing was performed on PBMCs or T cells enriched from blood (not recorded which). The sequence was collected from a man between 35 and 55 years old who had recovered from COVID-19.

DNA for the CDR3: TGTGCCAGCAGCCCGGGACTAGCTGTTACCGGGGAGCTGTTTTTT. Amino acids: CASSPGLAVTGELFF. This sequence joins TRBV7-6 and TRBJ2-2; 9 bases match TRBD2. There are 15 residues in the CDR3. CDR1 is SGHVS and CDR2 is FNYEAQ in the germline V gene. V shed 5 bases, J shed 5 bases, and the junction held 6 bases outside the gene matches.